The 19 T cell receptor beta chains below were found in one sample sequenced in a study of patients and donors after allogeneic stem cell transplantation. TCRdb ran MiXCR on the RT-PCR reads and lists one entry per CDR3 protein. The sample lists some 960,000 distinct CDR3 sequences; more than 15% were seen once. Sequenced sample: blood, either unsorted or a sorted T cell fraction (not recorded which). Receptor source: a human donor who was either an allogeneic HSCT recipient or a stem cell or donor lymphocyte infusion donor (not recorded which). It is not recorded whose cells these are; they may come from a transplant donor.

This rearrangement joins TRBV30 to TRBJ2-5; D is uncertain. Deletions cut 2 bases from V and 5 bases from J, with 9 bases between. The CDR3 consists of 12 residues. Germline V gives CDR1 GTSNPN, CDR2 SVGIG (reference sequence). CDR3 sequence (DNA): TGTGCCTGGAGTAAAGACGGGGAGACCCAGTACTTC. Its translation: CAWSKDGETQYF.

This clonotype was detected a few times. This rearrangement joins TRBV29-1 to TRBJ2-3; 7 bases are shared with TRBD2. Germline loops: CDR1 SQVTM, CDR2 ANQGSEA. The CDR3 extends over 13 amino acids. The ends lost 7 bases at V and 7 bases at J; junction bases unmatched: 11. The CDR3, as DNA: TGCAGCGAGAGGGCGGGAGTAGGGAATACGCAGTATTTT. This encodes CSERAGVGNTQYF.

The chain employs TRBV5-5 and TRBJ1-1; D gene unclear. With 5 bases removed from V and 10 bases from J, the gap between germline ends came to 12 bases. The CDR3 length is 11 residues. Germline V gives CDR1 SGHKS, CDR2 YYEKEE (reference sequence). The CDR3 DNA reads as TGTGCCAGCAGACAACGGCGGGTAGCTTTCTTT. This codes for CASRQRRVAFF.

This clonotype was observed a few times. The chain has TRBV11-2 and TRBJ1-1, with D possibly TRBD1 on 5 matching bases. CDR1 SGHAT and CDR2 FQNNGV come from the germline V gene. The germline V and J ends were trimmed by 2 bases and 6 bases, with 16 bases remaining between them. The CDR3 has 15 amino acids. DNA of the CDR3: TGTGCCAGCAGCTTACGTACGGGGGGAAGGGCTGAAGCTTTCTTT. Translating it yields CASSLRTGGRAEAFF. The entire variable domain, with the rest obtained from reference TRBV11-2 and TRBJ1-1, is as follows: EAGVAQSPRYKIIEKRQSVAFWCNPISGHATLYWYQQILGQGPKLLIQFQNNGVVDDSQLPKDRFSAERLKGVDSTLKIQPAKLEDSAVYLCASSLRTGGRAEAFFGQGTRLTVV.

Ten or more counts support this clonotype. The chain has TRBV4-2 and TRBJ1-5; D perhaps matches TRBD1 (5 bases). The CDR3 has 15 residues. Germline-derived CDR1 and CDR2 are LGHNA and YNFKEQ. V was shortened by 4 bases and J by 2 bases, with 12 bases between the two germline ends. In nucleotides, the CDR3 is TGTGCCAGCAGCCCTAACTGGGGCGGCAATCAGCCCCAGCATTTT. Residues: CASSPNWGGNQPQHF.

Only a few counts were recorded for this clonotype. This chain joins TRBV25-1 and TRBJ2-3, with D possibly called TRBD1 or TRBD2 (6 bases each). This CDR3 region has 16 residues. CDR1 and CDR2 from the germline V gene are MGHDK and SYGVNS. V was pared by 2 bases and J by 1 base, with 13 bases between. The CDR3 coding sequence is TGTGCCAGCAGTGAACGGCGAGGGGGGCGCACAGATACGCAGTATTTT. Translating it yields CASSERRGGRTDTQYF.

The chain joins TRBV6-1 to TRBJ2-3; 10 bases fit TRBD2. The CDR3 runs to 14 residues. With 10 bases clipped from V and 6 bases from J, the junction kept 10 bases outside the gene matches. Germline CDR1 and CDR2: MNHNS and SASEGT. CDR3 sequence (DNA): TGTGCCAACGAAACAAGCGGGGGGGCGGATACGCAGTATTTT. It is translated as CANETSGGADTQYF.

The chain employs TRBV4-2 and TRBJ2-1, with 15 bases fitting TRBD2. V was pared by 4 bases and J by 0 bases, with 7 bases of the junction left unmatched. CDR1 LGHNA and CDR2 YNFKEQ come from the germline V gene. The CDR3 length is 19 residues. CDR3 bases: TGTGCCAGCAGCCCACCCGGGACTAGCGGGGGGCGCTCCTACAATGAGCAGTTCTTC. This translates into CASSPPGTSGGRSYNEQFF.

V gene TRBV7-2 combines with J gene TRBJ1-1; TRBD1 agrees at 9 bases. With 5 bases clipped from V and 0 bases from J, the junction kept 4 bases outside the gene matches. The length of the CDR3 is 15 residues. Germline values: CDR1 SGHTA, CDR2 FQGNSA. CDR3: CASSDRGVMNTEAFF. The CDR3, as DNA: TGTGCCAGCAGCGACAGGGGGGTTATGAACACTGAAGCTTTCTTT.

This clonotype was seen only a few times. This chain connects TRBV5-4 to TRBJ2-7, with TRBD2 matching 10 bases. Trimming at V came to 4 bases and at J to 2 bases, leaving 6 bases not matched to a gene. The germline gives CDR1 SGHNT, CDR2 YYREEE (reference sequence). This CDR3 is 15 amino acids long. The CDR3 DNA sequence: TGTGCCAGCAGCGAGAGGACTAGCGGCACCTACGAGCAGTACTTC. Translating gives CASSERTSGTYEQYF.

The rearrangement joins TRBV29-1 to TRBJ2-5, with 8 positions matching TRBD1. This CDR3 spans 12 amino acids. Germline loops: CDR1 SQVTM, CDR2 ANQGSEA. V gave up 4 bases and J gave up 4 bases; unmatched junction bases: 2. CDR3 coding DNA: TGCAGCGTTGCTACAGGGGGAGAGACCCAGTACTTC. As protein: CSVATGGETQYF.

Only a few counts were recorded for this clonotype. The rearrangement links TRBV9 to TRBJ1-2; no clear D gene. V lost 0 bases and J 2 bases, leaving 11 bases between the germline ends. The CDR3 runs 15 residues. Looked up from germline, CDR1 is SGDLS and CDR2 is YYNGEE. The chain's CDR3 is CASSVDRAQNYGYTF. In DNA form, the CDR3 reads TGTGCCAGCAGCGTAGACCGGGCCCAAAACTATGGCTACACCTTC.

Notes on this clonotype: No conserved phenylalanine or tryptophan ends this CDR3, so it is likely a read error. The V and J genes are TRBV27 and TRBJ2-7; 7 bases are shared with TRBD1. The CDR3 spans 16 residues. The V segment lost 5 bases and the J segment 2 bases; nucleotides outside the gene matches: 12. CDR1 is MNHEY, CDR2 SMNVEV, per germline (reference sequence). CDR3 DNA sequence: TGTGCCAGCAGTCTCAATCCAACAGGGGCCCCCTACGAGCAGTACTTA. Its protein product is CASSLNPTGAPYEQYL.

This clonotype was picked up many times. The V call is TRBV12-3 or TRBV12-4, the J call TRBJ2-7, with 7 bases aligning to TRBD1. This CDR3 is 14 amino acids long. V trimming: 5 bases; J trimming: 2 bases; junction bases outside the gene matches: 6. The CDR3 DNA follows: TGTGCCAGCAGTCCCCGGACAGGCCCCTACGAGCAGTACTTC. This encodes CASSPRTGPYEQYF.

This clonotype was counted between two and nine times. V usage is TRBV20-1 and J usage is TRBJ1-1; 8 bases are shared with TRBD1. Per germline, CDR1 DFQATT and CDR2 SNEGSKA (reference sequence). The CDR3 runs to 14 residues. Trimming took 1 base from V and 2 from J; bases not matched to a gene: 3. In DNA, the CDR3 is TGCAGTGCTAGAGGGGACAGGTCTAACACTGAAGCTTTCTTT. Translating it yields CSARGDRSNTEAFF.

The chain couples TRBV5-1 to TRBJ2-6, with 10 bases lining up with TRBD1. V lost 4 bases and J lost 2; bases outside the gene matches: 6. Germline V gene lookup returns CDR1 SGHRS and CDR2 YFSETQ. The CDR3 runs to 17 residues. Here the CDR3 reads CASSGGTGATGANVLTF. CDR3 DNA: TGCGCCAGCAGCGGGGGGACAGGGGCTACTGGGGCCAACGTCCTGACTTTC.

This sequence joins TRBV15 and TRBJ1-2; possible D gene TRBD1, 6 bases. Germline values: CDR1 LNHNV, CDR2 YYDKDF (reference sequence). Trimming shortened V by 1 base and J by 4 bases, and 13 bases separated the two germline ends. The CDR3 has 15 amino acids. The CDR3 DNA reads TGTGCCACCAGCAGAGGAGCGGGGGCAGGCTATGGCTACACCTTC. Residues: CATSRGAGAGYGYTF.

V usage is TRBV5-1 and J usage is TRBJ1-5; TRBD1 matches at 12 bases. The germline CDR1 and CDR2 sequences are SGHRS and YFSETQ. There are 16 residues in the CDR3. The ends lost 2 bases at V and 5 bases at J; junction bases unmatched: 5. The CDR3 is CASSLGTGGADQPQHF. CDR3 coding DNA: TGCGCCAGCAGCTTAGGGACAGGGGGCGCGGATCAGCCCCAGCATTTT. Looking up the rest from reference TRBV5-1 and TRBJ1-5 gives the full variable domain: KAGVTQTPRYLIKTRGQQVTLSCSPISGHRSVSWYQQTPGQGLQFLFEYFSETQRNKGNFPGRFSGRQFSNSRSEMNVSTLELGDSALYLCASSLGTGGADQPQHFGDGTRLSIL.

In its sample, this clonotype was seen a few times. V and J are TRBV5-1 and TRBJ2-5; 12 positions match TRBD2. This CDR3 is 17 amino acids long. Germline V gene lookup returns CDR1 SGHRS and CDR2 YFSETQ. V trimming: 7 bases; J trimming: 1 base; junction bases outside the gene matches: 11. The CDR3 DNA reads TGCGCCAGCTATCGGACTAGCGGGGCCCCGTCCCAAGAGACCCAGTACTTC. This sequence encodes CASYRTSGAPSQETQYF.